The next 28 T cell receptor beta chains were all read from a single sample in a study of cytomegalovirus exposure and HLA in healthy donors (dated 2017 in TCRdb). Library creation used the immunoSEQ multiplex PCR assay. A mixture of 60 forward primers for TCR Vbeta segments and 13 reverse primers for TCR Jbeta segments was used in the multiplex PCR. TCRdb took over this immuneACCESS table, retaining in-frame rearrangements with V and J assigned. Such tables are incomplete; in checked studies, under half of the missing clones stem from an unresolved V gene, and the remainder is unexplained. The sample table contains roughly 190,000 clones; only one count was recorded for approximately 70% of them. The ten most abundant clones make up about 1.7% of the sample. Sequenced input: PBMCs. The receptors were sampled from a woman aged 25-40 years in good health and CMV-seronegative.

The chain couples TRBV5-1 to TRBJ2-3, with TRBD2 matching over 8 bases. J gave up 0 bases and V 4 bases, and 4 bases lay outside the gene matches. CDR1 is SGHRS, CDR2 YFSETQ, per germline. The CDR3 is 15 amino acids. Here the CDR3 reads CASSPTSGSTDTQYF. CDR3 nucleotide sequence: TGCGCCAGCAGCCCAACTAGCGGTAGCACAGATACGCAGTATTTT.

V is TRBV19 and J is TRBJ1-2; tentatively, D is TRBD1 (5 bases). Trimming shortened V by 0 bases and J by 0 bases, and 14 bases separated the two germline ends. From germline, CDR1 is LNHDA and CDR2 SQIVND (reference sequence). This CDR3 has 17 residues. The DNA of the CDR3 is TGTGCCAGTAGTATAGAAGGAACAGGCCAACCTAACTATGGCTACACCTTC. Protein sequence: CASSIEGTGQPNYGYTF.

Only a few counts were recorded for this clone. V usage is TRBV9 and J usage is TRBJ2-5; TRBD1 matches 8 bases. Trimming removed 3 bases from V and 10 bases from J; junction bases left unmatched: 14. Per the germline V gene, CDR1 is SGDLS and CDR2 is YYNGEE. This CDR3 comprises 15 residues. The CDR3 DNA sequence: TGTGCCAGCAGCGAGACAGGGGCCCCGCGGGCCGACCAGTACTTC. Protein sequence: CASSETGAPRADQYF.

Of note for this clone: One junction end does not reproduce the germline sequence, and a read error may be involved. The rearrangement uses TRBV7-9 and TRBJ2-7, with TRBD2 matching over 10 bases. The CDR3 spans 15 residues. Per the germline V gene, CDR1 is SEHNR and CDR2 is FQNEAQ (reference sequence). CDR3 DNA sequence: TGTTCCAGCAGCCCCCCGGGACTAGCGTTCAACGAGCAGTACTTC. Encoded protein: CSSSPPGLAFNEQYF.

Worth noting for this clone: A read error may produce the germline difference seen at one junction end. The CDR3 loop reads CARSQDLLAGDPRRETQYF. The CDR3 DNA sequence: TGTGCCCGCAGCCAAGATTTACTAGCGGGGGACCCGAGGAGAGAGACCCAGTACTTC. This chain links TRBV4-2 with TRBJ2-5; 11 bases agree with TRBD2. This CDR3 has 19 amino acids. CDR1 is LGHNA, CDR2 YNFKEQ, per germline.

The rearrangement links TRBV15 to TRBJ2-6; tentative D call: TRBD1 (6 bases). The germline V gene encodes CDR1 LNHNV and CDR2 YYDKDF (reference sequence). V shed 5 bases and J shed 6 bases, with 14 bases lying between them. The CDR3 is 15 residues long. The DNA for the CDR3 is TGTGCCACCAGCCGCCTGGCAGGGGAGGCCAACGTCCTGACTTTC. It encodes CATSRLAGEANVLTF.

V gene TRBV21-1 combines with J gene TRBJ2-3; the D segment call TRBD2 is taken from the table without a DNA check. TRBV21-1 is annotated as a pseudogene. The CDR3 spans 13 residues. The CDR3 nucleotides are TGTGCCAGCAGCAATAGGGGGGGGGATACGCAGTATTTT. Translation: CASSNRGGDTQYF.

This sequence joins TRBV18 and TRBJ1-2; perhaps TRBD1 as D (5 bases). The V end lost 3 bases, the J end lost 5 bases, and 16 bases lay between the germline ends. The CDR3 extends over 15 amino acids. Looked up from germline, CDR1 is KGHSH and CDR2 is LQKENI. The CDR3 loop reads CASSPYAQDPYGYTF. The CDR3, as DNA: TGTGCCAGCTCACCCTACGCACAGGACCCTTATGGCTACACCTTC.

The genes are TRBV10-3 and TRBJ2-1, with a tentative D call TRBD2 (6 bases). This CDR3 contains 13 residues. V lost 5 bases and J 7 bases, leaving 12 bases between the germline ends. Germline CDR1 ENHRY, CDR2 SYGVKD. CDR3 protein: CAISTGGMNEQFF. The CDR3 nucleotides read TGTGCCATCAGTACTGGGGGGATGAATGAGCAGTTCTTC.

The rearrangement links TRBV5-1 to TRBJ1-6, with TRBD1 identical over 7 bases. This CDR3 has 15 amino acids. Germline CDR1 and CDR2: SGHRS and YFSETQ. V shed 0 bases and J 7 bases; nucleotides not matched to a gene: 4. As DNA, the CDR3 is TGCGCCAGCAGCTTGGGACAGGGTGGCAATTCACCCCTCCACTTT. Amino acids: CASSLGQGGNSPLHF.

The chain links TRBV30 to TRBJ1-4, with a tentative D call TRBD1 (5 bases). This CDR3 has 14 residues. Trimming took 4 bases from V and 8 from J, leaving 17 bases between them. Per germline, CDR1 GTSNPN and CDR2 SVGIG (reference sequence). This CDR3 is CAWKDSSVGEKLFF. The CDR3 DNA reads TGTGCCTGGAAAGACAGTTCCGTGGGGGAAAAACTGTTTTTT.

This chain uses TRBV5-1 with TRBJ2-5; TRBD2 aligns across 7 bases. CDR1 is SGHRS, CDR2 YFSETQ, per germline. The CDR3 covers 14 residues. Trimming took 3 bases from V and 5 from J; bases not matched to a gene: 7. In nucleotides, the CDR3 is TGCGCCAGCAGCTGGGAGGGGAGAGAGGAGACCCAGTACTTC. Amino acids: CASSWEGREETQYF.

The chain joins TRBV4-1 to TRBJ2-7; possibly TRBD2 for D (5 bases). The CDR3 totals 15 residues. Germline V gives CDR1 MGHRA, CDR2 YSYEKL. V dropped 0 bases and J dropped 2 bases, with 11 bases sitting between them. CDR3 nucleotides: TGCGCCAGCAGCCAAGAACGGAGGCTTACCTACGAGCAGTACTTC. Amino acid sequence: CASSQERRLTYEQYF.

The rearrangement uses TRBV2 and TRBJ1-1; a weak D match, TRBD1 (5 bases). This CDR3 contains 13 residues. Germline values: CDR1 SNHLY, CDR2 FYNNEI. V lost 8 bases and J 2 bases, leaving 12 bases between the germline ends. For the CDR3, the DNA is TGTGCCAGCCGCAGGGTCACAAACACTGAAGCTTTCTTT. Translated: CASRRVTNTEAFF. The full variable domain, rest sourced from reference TRBV2 and TRBJ1-1, is EPEVTQTPSHQVTQMGQEVILRCVPISNHLYFYWYRQILGQKVEFLVSFYNNEISEKSEIFDDQFSVERPDGSNFTLKIRSTKLEDSAMYFCASRRVTNTEAFFGQGTRLTVV.

V is TRBV6-1 and J is TRBJ2-7; 11 bases fit TRBD2. V lost 6 bases and J lost 4; bases outside the gene matches: 5. Germline V gene sequence: CDR1 MNHNS, CDR2 SASEGT. The CDR3 spans 14 residues. CDR3 sequence: CASRLAGGSYEQYF. The CDR3 nucleotides read TGTGCCAGCAGGCTAGCGGGAGGAAGTTACGAGCAGTACTTC.

J is TRBJ1-6 and V is TRBV19; TRBD1 matches 12 bases. The ends lost 7 bases at V and 10 bases at J; junction bases unmatched: 5. The CDR3 contains 14 residues. Germline-derived CDR1 and CDR2 are LNHDA and SQIVND (reference sequence). The CDR3 DNA is TGTGCCAGTACCTCCGGGACAGGGGGCTCACCCCTCCACTTT. Translated: CASTSGTGGSPLHF.

This clone qualifies as medium-sized (0.01 to 0.1%). The chain joins TRBV2 to TRBJ1-1, with unresolved D. The germline CDR1 and CDR2 sequences are SNHLY and FYNNEI. The CDR3 runs 11 residues. Trimming took 5 bases from V and 2 from J, leaving 3 bases between them. The CDR3 coding sequence is TGTGCCAGCAGTATAAACACTGAAGCTTTCTTT. Protein: CASSINTEAFF.

J is TRBJ2-3 and V is TRBV7-9; TRBD1 agrees at 8 bases. Unmatched junction bases numbered 5, after V lost 5 bases and J lost 4 bases. Per the germline V gene, CDR1 is SEHNR and CDR2 is FQNEAQ (reference sequence). The CDR3 loop spans 14 amino acids. CDR3 nucleotide sequence: TGTGCCAGCAGCCCCATGGACAGGGCAGATACGCAGTATTTT. Its translation: CASSPMDRADTQYF.

The gene calls are TRBV6-1 and TRBJ2-7; tentatively, D is TRBD2 (5 bases). The CDR3 runs 13 residues. The V end lost 3 bases, the J end lost 7 bases, and 13 bases lay between the germline ends. Germline assignment: CDR1 MNHNS and CDR2 SASEGT. CDR3 protein: CASSEGRQGEQYF. The CDR3 DNA reads as TGTGCCAGCAGTGAGGGGAGACAAGGAGAGCAGTACTTC.

A single count supports this clone. The V and J genes are TRBV5-1 and TRBJ2-5; no definite D call. Trimming pared 3 bases from V and 5 bases from J, leaving 8 bases between. Germline CDR1 reads SGHRS; CDR2 reads YFSETQ. CDR3 size: 12 residues. CDR3 region: CASSSTRETQYF. In nucleotides, the CDR3 is TGCGCCAGCAGCTCAACCCGGGAGACCCAGTACTTC.

This chain links TRBV4-2 with TRBJ2-6; 12 bases line up with TRBD1. V was clipped by 2 bases and J by 2 bases; unmatched bases: 7. Germline V lookup: CDR1 LGHNA, CDR2 YNFKEQ. This CDR3 has 19 amino acids. The CDR3 sequence is CASSQTGTGGAAGANVLTF. Written as DNA, the CDR3 is TGTGCCAGCAGCCAAACCGGGACAGGGGGCGCCGCTGGGGCCAACGTCCTGACTTTC.

V is TRBV19 and J is TRBJ2-1; the match to TRBD2 covers 11 bases. The V and J ends lost 7 bases and 7 bases, in that order; junction bases with no gene match: 12. CDR1 and CDR2 (germline): LNHDA, SQIVND (reference sequence). CDR3 length equals 16 residues. CDR3 DNA sequence: TGTGCCAGTAAGGGGAACCTACTAGCGGGAGTAAATGAGCAGTTCTTC. This encodes CASKGNLLAGVNEQFF.

The chain has TRBV4-2 and TRBJ2-1; D not resolved. Trimming stripped 0 bases from V and 5 bases from J, with 14 bases between. Germline-derived CDR1 and CDR2 are LGHNA and YNFKEQ. This CDR3 region has 16 residues. The CDR3 loop reads CASSQDTGRLNNEQFF. The CDR3 coding sequence is TGTGCCAGCAGCCAAGATACCGGCAGACTGAACAATGAGCAGTTCTTC.

The genes are TRBV14 and TRBJ1-1; D is possibly TRBD1 (5 bases). The CDR3 is 16 residues long. CDR1 is SGHDN and CDR2 is FVKESK in the germline V gene. Between the trimmed V and J ends, which lost 10 bases and 7 bases, there was a span of 28 bases. CDR3 in amino acids: CATPSLGSTGEGEAFF. Here the CDR3 DNA reads TGTGCCACCCCATCCTTGGGGTCCACGGGGGAAGGTGAAGCTTTCTTT.

This sequence joins TRBV4-2 and TRBJ2-6; D possibly corresponds to TRBD2 (6 bases). The CDR3 length is 18 residues. The V end was cut by 0 bases, the J end by 0 bases, with 12 bases between. Germline CDR1 reads LGHNA; CDR2 reads YNFKEQ. The CDR3 region is CASSQDRAGPSGANVLTF. Here the CDR3 DNA reads TGTGCCAGCAGCCAAGATCGGGCGGGACCCTCTGGGGCCAACGTCCTGACTTTC.

The gene calls are TRBV9 and TRBJ1-4; 7 bases are a match to TRBD1. Trimming removed 1 base from V and 1 base from J; junction bases left unmatched: 7. The CDR3 contains 17 residues. The V gene's germline CDR1 is SGDLS and CDR2 YYNGEE. CDR3 DNA sequence: TGTGCCAGCAGCGTATTAGGGGGCGACGAAACTAATGAAAAACTGTTTTTT. As protein: CASSVLGGDETNEKLFF.

This clone has only one observation. This chain joins TRBV7-9 and TRBJ2-7; 12 bases fit TRBD1. The CDR3 spans 16 residues. CDR1 and CDR2 from the germline V gene are SEHNR and FQNEAQ (reference sequence). The V segment lost 3 bases and the J segment 5 bases; nucleotides outside the gene matches: 8. The CDR3 DNA reads as TGTGCCAGCAGCTTGTTGGGACAGGGGGCTCGAAACGAGCAGTACTTC. Encoded protein: CASSLLGQGARNEQYF. The variable domain in full, with the rest retrieved from reference TRBV7-9 and TRBJ2-7, is DTGVSQNPRHKITKRGQNVTFRCDPISEHNRLYWYRQTLGQGPEFLTYFQNEAQLEKSRLLSDRFSAERPKGSFSTLEIQRTEQGDSAMYLCASSLLGQGARNEQYFGPGTRLTVT.

This clone appeared a single time. The chain couples TRBV7-9 to TRBJ2-5; D may be TRBD2 (6 bases). The CDR3 runs to 15 residues. Germline CDR1 is SEHNR and CDR2 is FQNEAQ (reference sequence). The V and J ends lost 5 bases and 5 bases respectively, with 18 bases between them. CDR3 loop: CASSRSGGKRETQYF. Here the CDR3 DNA reads TGTGCCAGCAGCCGATCCGGGGGAAAACGGGAGACCCAGTACTTC.